The 28 T cell receptor beta chains listed next were all sequenced from one sample in a study of cytotoxic CD8 clonotypes in ibrutinib-treated CLL. Sequenced by immunoSEQ multiplex PCR; TCRdb stores in-frame clones only, minus some. Of about 300,000 clones listed, roughly three quarters are singletons. Sequencing used PBMCs, obtained at disease progression, from a patient treated with ibrutinib. The origin of the receptors is a human donor with chronic lymphocytic leukemia.

This sequence joins TRBV5-1 and TRBJ1-1; D ambiguous. Per germline, CDR1 SGHRS and CDR2 YFSETQ. The CDR3 sequence is 13 residues long. The V end lost 4 bases, the J end lost 2 bases, and 9 bases lay between the germline ends. CDR3 protein: CASSLVSNTEAFF. CDR3 DNA sequence: TGCGCCAGCAGCCTCGTATCAAACACTGAAGCTTTCTTT. Full variable domain (missing parts from reference TRBV5-1 and TRBJ1-1): KAGVTQTPRYLIKTRGQQVTLSCSPISGHRSVSWYQQTPGQGLQFLFEYFSETQRNKGNFPGRFSGRQFSNSRSEMNVSTLELGDSALYLCASSLVSNTEAFFGQGTRLTVV.

The V and J genes are TRBV9 and TRBJ2-1; D might be TRBD2 (5 bases). CDR3 length equals 21 residues. V shed 4 bases and J shed 0 bases, with 29 bases lying between them. CDR1 SGDLS and CDR2 YYNGEE come from the germline V gene. The CDR3 DNA is TGTGCCAGCAGCTCCCACACCCCCCGGGTCGGGGTGCGAAGCTCCTACAATGAGCAGTTCTTC. It yields the protein CASSSHTPRVGVRSSYNEQFF.

The gene calls are TRBV6-5 and TRBJ1-6; possibly TRBD1 for D (5 bases). Trimming took 2 bases from V and 0 from J, leaving 8 bases between them. The CDR3 has 16 residues. Germline-derived CDR1 and CDR2 are MNHEY and SVGAGI. CDR3 DNA sequence: TGTGCCAGCAGTTACCAGGGAGGCTCCTATAATTCACCCCTCCACTTT. It translates to CASSYQGGSYNSPLHF.

This clone occurred a few times. This sequence joins TRBV6-5 and TRBJ1-5, with no clear D. Trimming stripped 5 bases from V and 4 bases from J, with 9 bases between. CDR3 length: 13 amino acids. In germline, CDR1 is MNHEY, CDR2 SVGAGI. CDR3 loop: CASSLQRNQPQHF. In DNA form, the CDR3 reads TGTGCCAGCAGTCTACAGAGGAATCAGCCCCAGCATTTT.

The chain employs TRBV29-1 and TRBJ2-1; unclear D gene. The CDR3 has 12 residues. V lost 0 bases and J lost 8, with 8 bases in between. Germline-derived CDR1 and CDR2 are SQVTM and ANQGSEA. This chain's CDR3 is CSVEDSVDEQFF. CDR3 coding DNA: TGCAGCGTTGAAGACTCCGTGGATGAGCAGTTCTTC.

V usage is TRBV19 and J usage is TRBJ1-2, with D uncertain. V lost 2 bases and J 8 bases, leaving 15 bases between the germline ends. The germline V gene has CDR1 LNHDA and CDR2 SQIVND (reference sequence). CDR3 length: 14 residues. CDR3 in amino acids: CASSIPWRLWGYTF. The CDR3 coding sequence is TGTGCCAGTAGTATACCCTGGCGGCTTTGGGGCTACACCTTC.

This chain connects TRBV4-1 to TRBJ1-3; 9 nucleotides agree with TRBD1. J gave up 0 bases and V 8 bases, and 11 bases lay outside the gene matches. Germline V lookup: CDR1 MGHRA, CDR2 YSYEKL. This CDR3 has 17 residues. DNA for the CDR3: TGCGCCAGCCGGCCCGTGGGACAGGGAAACTCTGGAAACACCATATATTTT. The encoded protein is CASRPVGQGNSGNTIYF.

The V call is TRBV18, the J call TRBJ1-2, with 10 bases matching TRBD1. CDR3 length: 16 residues. The germline V gene has CDR1 KGHSH and CDR2 LQKENI. V shed 4 bases and J 1 base; nucleotides not matched to a gene: 6. The CDR3 sequence is CASSLAGTGVNYGYTF. The CDR3 bases are TGTGCCAGCTCACTCGCCGGGACAGGGGTTAACTATGGCTACACCTTC.

The chain links TRBV27 to TRBJ2-7, with TRBD2 matching 8 bases. The V gene end was trimmed by 6 bases and the J gene end by 2 bases; junction bases not matched to a gene: 12. Per the germline V gene, CDR1 is MNHEY and CDR2 is SMNVEV (reference sequence). This CDR3 contains 16 residues. The CDR3 region has the DNA TGTGCCAGCAGCCGAGGGGGGCTAGCGGGCCCCTACGAGCAGTACTTC. Amino acids: CASSRGGLAGPYEQYF.

The genes are TRBV28 and TRBJ2-5; 7 nucleotides align to TRBD2. V shed 2 bases, J shed 4 bases, and the junction held 7 bases outside the gene matches. The CDR3 is made up of 15 amino acids. Germline V gene sequence: CDR1 MDHEN, CDR2 SYDVKM. Here the CDR3 reads CASSLGLAVRETQYF. CDR3 coding DNA: TGTGCCAGCAGTTTAGGGCTAGCGGTACGAGAGACCCAGTACTTC. Full variable domain (rest looked up from reference TRBV28 and TRBJ2-5): DVKVTQSSRYLVKRTGEKVFLECVQDMDHENMFWYRQDPGLGLRLIYFSYDVKMKEKGDIPEGYSVSREKKERFSLILESASTNQTSMYLCASSLGLAVRETQYFGPGTRLLVL.

The genes are TRBV28 and TRBJ2-2, with 8 bases matching TRBD1. V trimming: 2 bases; J trimming: 1 base; junction bases outside the gene matches: 9. CDR1 MDHEN and CDR2 SYDVKM come from the germline V gene. The CDR3 is made up of 18 amino acids. DNA for the CDR3: TGTGCCAGCAGTTTAAGGGCTTGGGACAGGATGAACACCGGGGAGCTGTTTTTT. Its translation is CASSLRAWDRMNTGELFF.

The chain uses TRBV6-5 and TRBJ1-2; no firm D call. The CDR3 spans 11 residues. The germline V gene has CDR1 MNHEY and CDR2 SVGAGI. V was trimmed by 8 bases and J by 4 bases, leaving 8 bases between them. CDR3 residues: CASFAGYGYTF. For the CDR3, the DNA is TGTGCCAGCTTTGCGGGCTATGGCTACACCTTC.

The V call is TRBV7-3, the J call TRBJ2-3; TRBD2 aligns across 7 bases. The germline V gene encodes CDR1 SGHTA and CDR2 FQGTGA. The trim removed 6 bases at V and 2 bases at J, leaving 8 bases unmatched. CDR3 length equals 15 residues. The CDR3 region is CASSLSGAITDTQYF. In nucleotides, the CDR3 is TGTGCCAGCAGTCTGAGCGGGGCCATCACAGATACGCAGTATTTT.

V gene TRBV5-1 combines with J gene TRBJ2-2; D not certain. The V gene lost 3 bases and the J gene lost 2 bases, with 11 bases spanning the gap. CDR3 size: 15 residues. Germline V gene sequence: CDR1 SGHRS, CDR2 YFSETQ. The CDR3 nucleotides read TGCGCCAGCAGCTACCTGGTGGAAAACACCGGGGAGCTGTTTTTT. This codes for CASSYLVENTGELFF.

The chain carries TRBV18 and TRBJ1-5; no reliable D call. V lost 2 bases and J 9 bases, leaving 11 bases between the germline ends. The germline V gene encodes CDR1 KGHSH and CDR2 LQKENI. The CDR3 runs to 13 residues. The CDR3 DNA is TGTGCCAGCTCACCAGATGCTAACATGCCCCAGCATTTT. Its protein product is CASSPDANMPQHF. The full variable domain, in which reference TRBV18 and TRBJ1-5 provide the parts outside the CDR3, is NAGVMQNPRHLVRRRGQEARLRCSPMKGHSHVYWYRQLPEEGLKFMVYLQKENIIDESGMPKERFSAEFPKEGPSILRIQQVVRGDSAAYFCASSPDANMPQHFGDGTRLSIL.

The J gene is TRBJ2-7, the V gene TRBV4-1; D gene uncertain. This CDR3 is 14 amino acids long. Deletions cut 0 bases from V and 5 bases from J, with 11 bases between. The V gene's germline CDR1 is MGHRA and CDR2 YSYEKL. The CDR3 reads CASSQELARHEQYF. The CDR3 coding sequence is TGCGCCAGCAGCCAAGAACTGGCTAGGCACGAGCAGTACTTC.

This sequence joins TRBV7-6 and TRBJ2-7; 8 nucleotides match TRBD2. CDR3 length: 16 amino acids. Germline CDR1 and CDR2: SGHVS and FNYEAQ. V was pared by 2 bases and J by 0 bases, with 6 bases of the junction left unmatched. The CDR3 here is CASSLRPSGSSYEQYF. The CDR3 region has the DNA TGTGCCAGCAGCTTAAGACCCAGCGGGAGCTCCTACGAGCAGTACTTC.

The chain combines TRBV6-1 with TRBJ1-1; tentative D call: TRBD1 (5 bases). The germline CDR1 and CDR2 sequences are MNHNS and SASEGT. This CDR3 is built from 13 residues. Trimming took 11 bases from V and 5 from J, leaving 18 bases between them. The CDR3 DNA is TGTGCCGGCAAAACAGGACTGGCGACTGAAGCTTTCTTT. It yields the protein CAGKTGLATEAFF.

Ten or more counts support this clone. The V and J genes are TRBV5-1 and TRBJ1-4; D not certain. Germline V gene data show CDR1 as SGHRS and CDR2 as YFSETQ. V lost 5 bases and J lost 2, with 10 bases in between. This CDR3 is 14 amino acids long. CDR3 region: CASRIQATNEKLFF. The CDR3, as DNA: TGCGCCAGCAGGATACAAGCGACTAATGAAAAACTGTTTTTT.

This clone was observed once. The V and J genes are TRBV9 and TRBJ2-5, with D unclear. The CDR3 has 13 amino acids. Germline CDR1 is SGDLS and CDR2 is YYNGEE. Trimming pared 3 bases from V and 4 bases from J, leaving 10 bases between. The CDR3 here is CASSDSPRETQYF. As DNA, the CDR3 is TGTGCCAGCAGCGACAGTCCCCGAGAGACCCAGTACTTC.

In this sample, this clone turned up a few times. The CDR3 DNA reads as TGTGCCAGCAGTACGAGGACAGGGCTTGCTAACTATGGCTACACCTTC. Encoded protein: CASSTRTGLANYGYTF. The genes are TRBV27 and TRBJ1-2; 8 nucleotides match TRBD1. This CDR3 has 16 residues. The V and J ends lost 5 bases and 0 bases, in that order; junction bases with no gene match: 8. Germline assignment: CDR1 MNHEY and CDR2 SMNVEV (reference sequence).

This clone has only one observation. V usage is TRBV29-1 and J usage is TRBJ2-5; 9 bases line up with TRBD1. In germline, CDR1 is SQVTM, CDR2 ANQGSEA. V shed 7 bases and J 2 bases; nucleotides not matched to a gene: 5. The CDR3 covers 13 residues. The DNA of the CDR3 is TGCAGCGCCACAGGGGGCCTTCAAGAGACCCAGTACTTC. It specifies CSATGGLQETQYF.

V and J are TRBV10-3 and TRBJ1-2; no clear D gene. CDR1 and CDR2 (germline): ENHRY, SYGVKD. CDR3 length equals 11 residues. Trimming removed 7 bases at V and 7 bases at J, with 10 bases between. The CDR3 DNA is TGTGCCATCACCGACCTGGGTGGCTACACCTTC. Residues: CAITDLGGYTF.

The gene calls are TRBV7-9 and TRBJ1-1; D remains ambiguous. CDR1 and CDR2 from the germline V gene are SEHNR and FQNEAQ (reference sequence). V lost 5 bases and J lost 5, with 15 bases in between. The CDR3 has 14 residues. CDR3 sequence reads: CASSPMRFWTEAFF. CDR3 DNA sequence: TGTGCCAGCAGCCCTATGAGGTTTTGGACTGAAGCTTTCTTT.

J is TRBJ2-7 and V is TRBV9, with TRBD2 matching over 10 bases. This CDR3 has 14 amino acids. Germline lookup yields CDR1 SGDLS and CDR2 YYNGEE. The V segment lost 3 bases and the J segment 6 bases; nucleotides outside the gene matches: 6. The CDR3 coding sequence is TGTGCCAGCAGCGCGGCTAGCGGGGGCATCGAGCAGTACTTC. Encoded protein: CASSAASGGIEQYF.

The gene calls are TRBV13 and TRBJ2-1; 11 positions agree with TRBD1. The CDR3 covers 14 residues. Per germline, CDR1 PRHDT and CDR2 FYEKMQ (reference sequence). The J segment lost 9 bases and the V segment lost 3 bases, leaving 4 bases of the junction unmatched. The chain's CDR3 is CASSLGQGGTEQFF. Written as DNA, the CDR3 is TGTGCCAGCAGCTTGGGACAGGGGGGGACTGAGCAGTTCTTC.

This clone has a single count. CDR3 sequence: CASSPGWGPDALGYTF. As DNA, the CDR3 is TGTGCCAGCAGCCCGGGGTGGGGGCCAGATGCTCTTGGCTACACCTTC. The chain has TRBV13 and TRBJ1-2; the D gene is possibly TRBD1 (6 bases). Per the germline V gene, CDR1 is PRHDT and CDR2 is FYEKMQ (reference sequence). Between the trimmed V and J ends, which lost 5 bases and 7 bases, there was a span of 23 bases. This CDR3 is 16 amino acids long.

The chain has TRBV4-1 and TRBJ2-2; D gene ambiguous. Per germline, CDR1 MGHRA and CDR2 YSYEKL. The CDR3 consists of 18 residues. Trimming removed 0 bases at V and 1 base at J, with 15 bases between. The CDR3: CASSQETPGAWNTGELFF. As DNA, the CDR3 is TGCGCCAGCAGCCAAGAGACTCCCGGCGCGTGGAACACCGGGGAGCTGTTTTTT.